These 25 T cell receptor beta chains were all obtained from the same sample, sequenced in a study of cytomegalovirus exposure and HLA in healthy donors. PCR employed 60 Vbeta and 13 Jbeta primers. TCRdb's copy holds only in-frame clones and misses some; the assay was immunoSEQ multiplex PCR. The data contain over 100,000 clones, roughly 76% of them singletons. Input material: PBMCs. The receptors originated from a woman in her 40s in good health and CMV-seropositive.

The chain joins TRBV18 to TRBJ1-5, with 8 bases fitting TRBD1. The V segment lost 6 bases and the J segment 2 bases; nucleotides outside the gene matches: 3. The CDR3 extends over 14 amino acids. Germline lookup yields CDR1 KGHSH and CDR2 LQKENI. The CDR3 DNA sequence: TGTGCCAGCTCCCCGACAGGGGGCAATCAGCCCCAGCATTTT. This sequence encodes CASSPTGGNQPQHF.

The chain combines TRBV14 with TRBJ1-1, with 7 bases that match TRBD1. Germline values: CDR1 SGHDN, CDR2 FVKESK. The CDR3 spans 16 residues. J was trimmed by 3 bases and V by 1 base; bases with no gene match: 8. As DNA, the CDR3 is TGTGCCAGCAGCCAAGGTATGACAGGGCGGGACACTGAAGCTTTCTTT. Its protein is CASSQGMTGRDTEAFF.

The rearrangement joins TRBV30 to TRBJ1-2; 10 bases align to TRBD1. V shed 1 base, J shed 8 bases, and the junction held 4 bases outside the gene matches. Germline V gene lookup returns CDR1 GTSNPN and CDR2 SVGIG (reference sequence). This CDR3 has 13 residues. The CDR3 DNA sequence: TGTGCCTGGAGTGGGACAGGGGGAGGGGGCTACACCTTC. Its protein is CAWSGTGGGGYTF.

CDR3 in amino acids: CATSRDRGAVLFF. In DNA form, the CDR3 reads TGTGCCACCAGCAGAGATCGGGGGGCGGTTTTATTCTTT. The chain uses TRBV15 and TRBJ1-1, with D possibly TRBD1 on 6 matching bases. With 0 bases removed from V and 14 bases from J, the gap between germline ends came to 16 bases. The CDR3 length is 13 residues. The germline CDR1 and CDR2 sequences are LNHNV and YYDKDF (reference sequence).

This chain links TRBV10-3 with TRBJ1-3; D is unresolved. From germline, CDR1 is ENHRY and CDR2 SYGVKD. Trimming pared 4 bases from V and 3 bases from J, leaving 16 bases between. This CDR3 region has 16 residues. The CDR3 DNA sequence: TGTGCCATCAGTGGTCAGACACCAGGTAGTGGAAACACCATATATTTT. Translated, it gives CAISGQTPGSGNTIYF.

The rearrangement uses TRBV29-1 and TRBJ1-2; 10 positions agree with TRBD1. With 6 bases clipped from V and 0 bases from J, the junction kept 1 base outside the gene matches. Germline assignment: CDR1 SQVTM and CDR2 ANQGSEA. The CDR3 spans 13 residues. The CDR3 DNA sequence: TGCAGCGTGGGACAGGGGTCTAACTATGGCTACACCTTC. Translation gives CSVGQGSNYGYTF.

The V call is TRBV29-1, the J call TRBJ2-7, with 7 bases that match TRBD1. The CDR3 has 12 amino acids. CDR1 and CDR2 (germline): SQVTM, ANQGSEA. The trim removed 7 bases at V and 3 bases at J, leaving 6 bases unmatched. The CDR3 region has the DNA TGCAGCGCCGAGGGGGCAGGCTACGAGCAGTACTTC. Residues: CSAEGAGYEQYF.

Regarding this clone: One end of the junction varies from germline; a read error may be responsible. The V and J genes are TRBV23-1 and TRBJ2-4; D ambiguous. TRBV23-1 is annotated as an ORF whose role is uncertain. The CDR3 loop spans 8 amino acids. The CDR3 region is CASSHRRF. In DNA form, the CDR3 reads TGCGCCAGCAGTCATCGCCGGTTC.

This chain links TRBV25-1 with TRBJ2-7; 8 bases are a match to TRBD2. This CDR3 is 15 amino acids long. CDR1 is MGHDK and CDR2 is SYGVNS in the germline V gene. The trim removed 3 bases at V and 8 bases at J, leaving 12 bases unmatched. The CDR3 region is CASSDFGGGPRQQYF. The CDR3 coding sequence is TGTGCCAGCAGTGATTTTGGCGGGGGGCCCCGCCAGCAGTACTTC.

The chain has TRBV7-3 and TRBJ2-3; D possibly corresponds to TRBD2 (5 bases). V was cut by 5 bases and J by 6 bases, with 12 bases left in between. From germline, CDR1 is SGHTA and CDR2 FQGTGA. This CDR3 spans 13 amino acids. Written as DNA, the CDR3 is TGTGCCAGCAGCACCCTCCCGGGGGATACGCAGTATTTT. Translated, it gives CASSTLPGDTQYF.

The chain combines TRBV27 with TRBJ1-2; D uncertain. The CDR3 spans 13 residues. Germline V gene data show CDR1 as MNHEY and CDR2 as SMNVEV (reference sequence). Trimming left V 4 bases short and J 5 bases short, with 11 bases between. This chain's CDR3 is CASSSRGEYGYTF. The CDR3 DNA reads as TGTGCCAGCAGTTCCCGGGGAGAGTATGGCTACACCTTC.

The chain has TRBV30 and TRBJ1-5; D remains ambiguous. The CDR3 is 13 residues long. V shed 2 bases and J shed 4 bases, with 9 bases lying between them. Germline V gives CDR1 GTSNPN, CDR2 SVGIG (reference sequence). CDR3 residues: CAWSSTGNQPQHF. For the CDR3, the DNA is TGTGCCTGGAGTTCGACGGGGAATCAGCCCCAGCATTTT.

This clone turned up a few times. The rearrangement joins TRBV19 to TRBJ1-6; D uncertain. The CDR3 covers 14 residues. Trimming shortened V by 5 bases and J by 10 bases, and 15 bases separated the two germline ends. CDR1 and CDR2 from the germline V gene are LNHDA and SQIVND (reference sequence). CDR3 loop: CASSPLERNSPLHF. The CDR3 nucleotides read TGTGCCAGTAGTCCCCTGGAGAGGAACTCACCCCTCCACTTT.

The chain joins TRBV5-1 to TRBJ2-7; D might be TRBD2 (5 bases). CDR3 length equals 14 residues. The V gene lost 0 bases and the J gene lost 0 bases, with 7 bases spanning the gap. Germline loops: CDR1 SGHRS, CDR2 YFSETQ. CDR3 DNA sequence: TGCGCCAGCAGCTTGGATGGGAGCTCCTACGAGCAGTACTTC. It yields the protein CASSLDGSSYEQYF.

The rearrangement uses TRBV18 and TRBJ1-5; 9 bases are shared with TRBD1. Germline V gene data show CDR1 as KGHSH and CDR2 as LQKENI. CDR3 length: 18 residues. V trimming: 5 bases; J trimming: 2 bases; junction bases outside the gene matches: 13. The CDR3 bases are TGTGCCAGCTCATCGGACAGGGGTAGCGTCAATGGCAATCAGCCCCAGCATTTT. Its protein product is CASSSDRGSVNGNQPQHF.

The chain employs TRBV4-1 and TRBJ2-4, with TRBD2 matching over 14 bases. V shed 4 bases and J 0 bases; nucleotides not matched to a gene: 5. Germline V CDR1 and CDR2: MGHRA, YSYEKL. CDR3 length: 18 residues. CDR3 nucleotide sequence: TGCGCCAGCAGCCTGGGACTAGCGGGGGTAATAGCCAAAAACATTCAGTACTTC. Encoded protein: CASSLGLAGVIAKNIQYF.

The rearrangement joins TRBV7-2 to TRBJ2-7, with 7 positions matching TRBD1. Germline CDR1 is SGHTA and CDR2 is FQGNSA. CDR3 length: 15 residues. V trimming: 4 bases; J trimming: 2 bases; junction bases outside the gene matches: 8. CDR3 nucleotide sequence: TGTGCCAGCAGCTCCTTTGGGACAGCACCCTACGAGCAGTACTTC. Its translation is CASSSFGTAPYEQYF.

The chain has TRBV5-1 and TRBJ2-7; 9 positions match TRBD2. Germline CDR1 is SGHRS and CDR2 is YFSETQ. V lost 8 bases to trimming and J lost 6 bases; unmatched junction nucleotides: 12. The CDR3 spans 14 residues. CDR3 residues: CASHTGTSSGEQYF. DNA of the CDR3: TGCGCCAGTCACACCGGGACTAGCTCCGGCGAGCAGTACTTC.

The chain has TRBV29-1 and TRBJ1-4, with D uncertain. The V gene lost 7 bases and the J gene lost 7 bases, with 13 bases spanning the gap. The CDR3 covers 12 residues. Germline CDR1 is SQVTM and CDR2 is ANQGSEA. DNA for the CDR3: TGCAGCGCCGCTGAATTGAGTGAAAAACTGTTTTTT. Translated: CSAAELSEKLFF.

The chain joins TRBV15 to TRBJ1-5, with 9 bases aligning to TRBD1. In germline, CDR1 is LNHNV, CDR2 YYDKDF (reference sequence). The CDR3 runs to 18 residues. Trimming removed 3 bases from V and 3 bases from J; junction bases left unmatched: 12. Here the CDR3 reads CATSSPLRGQGYNQPQHF. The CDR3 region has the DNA TGTGCCACCAGCAGTCCCTTAAGGGGACAGGGTTACAATCAGCCCCAGCATTTT.

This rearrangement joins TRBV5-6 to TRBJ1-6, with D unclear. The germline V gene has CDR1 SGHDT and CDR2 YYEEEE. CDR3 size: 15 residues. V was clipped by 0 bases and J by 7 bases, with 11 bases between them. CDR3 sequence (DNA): TGTGCCAGCAGCTTGGCGCCGGGTACCAATTCACCCCTCCACTTT. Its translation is CASSLAPGTNSPLHF. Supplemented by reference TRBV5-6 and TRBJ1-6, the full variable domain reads DAGVTQSPTHLIKTRGQQVTLRCSPKSGHDTVSWYQQALGQGPQFIFQYYEEEERQRGNFPDRFSGHQFPNYSSELNVNALLLGDSALYLCASSLAPGTNSPLHFGNGTRLTVT.

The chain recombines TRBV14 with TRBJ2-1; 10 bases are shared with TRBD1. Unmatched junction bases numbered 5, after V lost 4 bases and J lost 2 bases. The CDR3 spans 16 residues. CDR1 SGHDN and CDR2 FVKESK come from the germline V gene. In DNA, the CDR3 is TGTGCCAGCAGCCCTTGGACAGGGGGAACCTACAATGAGCAGTTCTTC. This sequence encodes CASSPWTGGTYNEQFF.

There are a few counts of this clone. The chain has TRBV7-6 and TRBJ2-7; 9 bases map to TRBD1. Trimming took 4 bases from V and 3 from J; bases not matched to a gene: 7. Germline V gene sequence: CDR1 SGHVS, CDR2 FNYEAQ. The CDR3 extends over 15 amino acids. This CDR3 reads CASSSPGQGLYEQYF. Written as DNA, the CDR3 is TGTGCCAGCAGCTCCCCGGGACAGGGTCTCTACGAGCAGTACTTC.

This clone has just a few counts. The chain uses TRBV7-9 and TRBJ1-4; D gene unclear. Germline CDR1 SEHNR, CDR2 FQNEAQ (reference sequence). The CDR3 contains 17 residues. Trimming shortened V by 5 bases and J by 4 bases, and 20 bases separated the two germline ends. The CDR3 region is CASSAKRGLMSNEKLFF. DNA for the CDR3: TGTGCCAGCAGCGCCAAGCGAGGTTTGATGAGTAATGAAAAACTGTTTTTT.

Written as DNA, the CDR3 is TGCGCCAGCAGCCACGCGAGGGGGCTCGGCACTGAAGCTTTCTTT. This gives the protein CASSHARGLGTEAFF. The J gene is TRBJ1-1, the V gene TRBV4-1, with TRBD1 matching over 7 bases. V shed 3 bases and J 4 bases; nucleotides not matched to a gene: 8. This CDR3 is 15 amino acids long. Germline V CDR1 and CDR2: MGHRA, YSYEKL.